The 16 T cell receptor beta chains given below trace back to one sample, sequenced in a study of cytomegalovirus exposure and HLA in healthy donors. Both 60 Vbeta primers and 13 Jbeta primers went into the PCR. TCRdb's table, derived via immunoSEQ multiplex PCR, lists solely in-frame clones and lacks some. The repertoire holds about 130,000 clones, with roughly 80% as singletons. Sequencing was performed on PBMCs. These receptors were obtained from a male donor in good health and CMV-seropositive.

CDR3 sequence reads: CASSVDPGLAGSPRDTGELFF. CDR3 nucleotides: TGTGCCAGCAGCGTAGACCCGGGACTAGCGGGAAGCCCAAGAGACACCGGGGAGCTGTTTTTT. The V call is TRBV9, the J call TRBJ2-2, with TRBD2 identical over 13 bases. V gave up 0 bases and J gave up 3 bases; unmatched junction bases: 14. CDR3 size: 21 residues. Per the germline V gene, CDR1 is SGDLS and CDR2 is YYNGEE.

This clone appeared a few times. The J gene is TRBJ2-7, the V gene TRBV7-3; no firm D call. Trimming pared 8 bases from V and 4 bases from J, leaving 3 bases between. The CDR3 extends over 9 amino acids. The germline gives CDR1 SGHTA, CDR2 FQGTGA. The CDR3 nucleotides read TGTGCCAGCCCTTACGAGCAGTACTTC. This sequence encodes CASPYEQYF.

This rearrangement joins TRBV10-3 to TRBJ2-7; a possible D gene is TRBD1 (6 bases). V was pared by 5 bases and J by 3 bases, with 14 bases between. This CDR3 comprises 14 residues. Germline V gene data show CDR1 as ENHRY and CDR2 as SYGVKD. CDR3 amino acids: CAISSGTLLYEQYF. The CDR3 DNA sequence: TGTGCCATCAGTTCCGGGACACTCCTCTACGAGCAGTACTTC.

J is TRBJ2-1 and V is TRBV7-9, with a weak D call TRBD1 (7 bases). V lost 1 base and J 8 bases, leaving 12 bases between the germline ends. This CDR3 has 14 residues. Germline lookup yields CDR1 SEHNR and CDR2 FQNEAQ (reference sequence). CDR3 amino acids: CASSLGFRGDEQFF. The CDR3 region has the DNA TGTGCCAGCAGCTTAGGATTCAGGGGGGATGAGCAGTTCTTC.

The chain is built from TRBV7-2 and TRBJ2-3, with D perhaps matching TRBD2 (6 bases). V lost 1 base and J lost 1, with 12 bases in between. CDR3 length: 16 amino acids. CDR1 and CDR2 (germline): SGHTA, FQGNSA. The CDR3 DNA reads TGTGCCAGCAGCTTAGAGGGGAGGCGGGGCACAGATACGCAGTATTTT. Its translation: CASSLEGRRGTDTQYF. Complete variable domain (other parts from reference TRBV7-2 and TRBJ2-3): GAGVSQSPSNKVTEKGKDVELRCDPISGHTALYWYRQSLGQGLEFLIYFQGNSAPDKSGLPSDRFSAERTGGSVSTLTIQRTQQEDSAVYLCASSLEGRRGTDTQYFGPGTRLTVL.

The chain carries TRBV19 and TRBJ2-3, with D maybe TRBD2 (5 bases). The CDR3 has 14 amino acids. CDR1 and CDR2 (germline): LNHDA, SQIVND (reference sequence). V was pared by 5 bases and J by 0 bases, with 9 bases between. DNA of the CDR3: TGTGCCAGTAGTCGGGGAGCTAGCACAGATACGCAGTATTTT. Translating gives CASSRGASTDTQYF. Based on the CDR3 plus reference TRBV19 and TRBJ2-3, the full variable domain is DGGITQSPKYLFRKEGQNVTLSCEQNLNHDAMYWYRQDPGQGLRLIYYSQIVNDFQKGDIAEGYSVSREKKESFPLTVTSAQKNPTAFYLCASSRGASTDTQYFGPGTRLTVL.

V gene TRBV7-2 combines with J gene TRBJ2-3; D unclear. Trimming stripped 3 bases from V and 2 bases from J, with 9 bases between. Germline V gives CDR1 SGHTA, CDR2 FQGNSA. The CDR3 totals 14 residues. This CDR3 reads CASSLLTTTDTQYF. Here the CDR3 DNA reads TGTGCCAGCAGCTTGCTTACTACCACAGATACGCAGTATTTT. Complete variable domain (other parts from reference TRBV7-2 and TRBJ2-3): GAGVSQSPSNKVTEKGKDVELRCDPISGHTALYWYRQSLGQGLEFLIYFQGNSAPDKSGLPSDRFSAERTGGSVSTLTIQRTQQEDSAVYLCASSLLTTTDTQYFGPGTRLTVL.

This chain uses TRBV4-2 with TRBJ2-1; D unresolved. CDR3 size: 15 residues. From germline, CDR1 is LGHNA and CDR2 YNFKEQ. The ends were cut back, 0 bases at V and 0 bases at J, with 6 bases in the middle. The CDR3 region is CASSQDISSYNEQFF. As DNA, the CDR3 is TGTGCCAGCAGCCAAGATATTAGCTCCTACAATGAGCAGTTCTTC.

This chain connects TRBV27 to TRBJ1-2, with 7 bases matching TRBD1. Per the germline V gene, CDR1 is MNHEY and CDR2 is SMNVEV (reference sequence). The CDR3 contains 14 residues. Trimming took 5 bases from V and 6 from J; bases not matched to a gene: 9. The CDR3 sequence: CASSARQGIHGYTF. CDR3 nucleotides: TGTGCCAGCAGTGCCCGACAGGGCATCCATGGCTACACCTTC.

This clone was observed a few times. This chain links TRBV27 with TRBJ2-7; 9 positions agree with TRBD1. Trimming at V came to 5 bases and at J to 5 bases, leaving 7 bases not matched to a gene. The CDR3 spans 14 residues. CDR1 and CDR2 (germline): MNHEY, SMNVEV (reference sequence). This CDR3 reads CASSLGTGYHEQYF. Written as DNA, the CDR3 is TGTGCCAGCAGTCTCGGGACAGGGTATCACGAGCAGTACTTC.

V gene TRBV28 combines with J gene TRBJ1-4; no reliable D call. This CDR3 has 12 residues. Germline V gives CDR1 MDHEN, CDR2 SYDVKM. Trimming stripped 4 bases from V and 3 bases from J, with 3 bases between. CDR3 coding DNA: TGTGCCAGCAGTTCTTCTAATGAAAAACTGTTTTTT. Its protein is CASSSSNEKLFF.

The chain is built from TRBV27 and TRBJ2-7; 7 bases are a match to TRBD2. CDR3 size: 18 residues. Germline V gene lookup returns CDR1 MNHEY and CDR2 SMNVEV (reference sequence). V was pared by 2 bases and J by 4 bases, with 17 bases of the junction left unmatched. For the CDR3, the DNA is TGTGCCAGCAGTTTACGGAATTATGGCGGGAGTTTATGGTACGAGCAGTACTTC. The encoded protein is CASSLRNYGGSLWYEQYF.

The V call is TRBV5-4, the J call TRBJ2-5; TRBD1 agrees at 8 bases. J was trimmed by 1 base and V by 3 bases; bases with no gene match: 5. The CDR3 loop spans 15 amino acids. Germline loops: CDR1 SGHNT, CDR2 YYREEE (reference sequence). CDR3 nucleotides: TGTGCCAGCAGCTATCCACAGGGGGGCCAAGAGACCCAGTACTTC. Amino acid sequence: CASSYPQGGQETQYF.

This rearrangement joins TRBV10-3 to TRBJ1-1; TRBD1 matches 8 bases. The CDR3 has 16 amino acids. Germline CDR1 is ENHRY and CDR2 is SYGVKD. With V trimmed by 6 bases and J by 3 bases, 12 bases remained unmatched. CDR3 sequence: CAIRGGQAPDDTEAFF. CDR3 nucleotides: TGTGCCATCAGGGGGGGACAGGCTCCTGACGACACTGAAGCTTTCTTT.

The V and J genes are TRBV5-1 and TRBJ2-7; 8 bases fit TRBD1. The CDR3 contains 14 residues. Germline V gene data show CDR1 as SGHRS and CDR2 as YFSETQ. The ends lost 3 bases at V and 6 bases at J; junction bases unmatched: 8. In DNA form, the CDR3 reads TGCGCCAGCAGCTCAACTTCCGGGACAGGCGAGCAGTACTTC. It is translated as CASSSTSGTGEQYF.

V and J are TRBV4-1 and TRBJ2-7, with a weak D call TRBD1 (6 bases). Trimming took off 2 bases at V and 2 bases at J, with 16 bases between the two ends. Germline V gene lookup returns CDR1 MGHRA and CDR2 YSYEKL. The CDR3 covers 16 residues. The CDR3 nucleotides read TGCGCCAGCAGCCAACCAGGGGCTAGCCGCCCCTACGAGCAGTACTTC. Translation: CASSQPGASRPYEQYF.